Below, 25 T cell receptor beta chains from the same sample are listed, as sequenced in a study of T cell responses to AZD1222 COVID-19 vaccine (dated by TCRdb to about 2021). Explained via the paper, the time point label denotes: about 28 days (+/-7) after the second vaccine dose. Library generation was performed with the immunoSEQ multiplex PCR assay. This is the immuneACCESS table as TCRdb keeps it, with only in-frame sequences that have V and J called. A part of the clones is gone; compared with another copy, unresolved V genes explain less than half, and the rest is unexplained. The sample yields around 99,000 clones; roughly nine tenths were counted once. The ten most abundant clones make up around 8% of the sample. Sequences were derived from peripheral blood, sampled 28 days after the second AZD1222 dose. The receptors originated from an adult who received the AZD1222 COVID-19 vaccine.

The genes are TRBV6-2 or TRBV6-3 and TRBJ2-7, with no clear D. V lost 2 bases and J 3 bases, leaving 8 bases between the germline ends. The CDR3 runs to 13 residues. The germline V gene has CDR1 MNHEY and CDR2 SVGEGT. The DNA of the CDR3 is TGTGCCAGCAGTTACAAGCAGAGCTACGAGCAGTACTTC. Its translation is CASSYKQSYEQYF.

This clone occurred a few times. The chain joins TRBV7-3 to TRBJ2-1; 11 bases map to TRBD2. The germline V gene has CDR1 SGHTA and CDR2 FQGTGA. V shed 5 bases and J 0 bases; nucleotides not matched to a gene: 3. CDR3 length: 16 amino acids. CDR3 residues: CASSPLAGGSYNEQFF. For the CDR3, the DNA is TGTGCCAGCAGCCCCCTAGCGGGAGGCTCCTACAATGAGCAGTTCTTC.

The chain is built from TRBV30 and TRBJ2-1; perhaps TRBD2 as D (6 bases). The CDR3 has 16 residues. Per germline, CDR1 GTSNPN and CDR2 SVGIG (reference sequence). Trimming pared 2 bases from V and 7 bases from J, leaving 21 bases between. CDR3 coding DNA: TGTGCCTGGAGTCGGGCGGGATACCCCCTAGTGAATGAGCAGTTCTTC. Encoded protein: CAWSRAGYPLVNEQFF.

A single count supports this clone. A single base separates this from a much larger clone, so it may be a read error. V and J are TRBV7-5 and TRBJ1-1. TRBV7-5 is listed as a pseudogene. The length of the CDR3 is 14 residues. CDR3 bases: TGTGCCAGAAGCTTACGCCTCCTGGACACTGAAGCTTTCTTT. Encoded protein: CARSLRLLDTEAFF.

The chain links TRBV6-5 to TRBJ1-2; the match to TRBD1 covers 8 bases. This CDR3 spans 13 amino acids. V shed 4 bases and J 6 bases; nucleotides not matched to a gene: 4. CDR1 and CDR2 (germline): MNHEY, SVGAGI. CDR3 DNA sequence: TGTGCCAGCAGTTTCGGACAGGGTGATGGCTACACCTTC. This sequence encodes CASSFGQGDGYTF.

The chain joins TRBV28 to TRBJ2-7; the D gene could be TRBD1 or TRBD2 (5 bases each). The CDR3 has 14 residues. Germline loops: CDR1 MDHEN, CDR2 SYDVKM. Trimming shortened V by 1 base and J by 7 bases, and 14 bases separated the two germline ends. CDR3 sequence (DNA): TGTGCCAGCAGTTTATTGCCAGGGTCGGGAGAGCAGTACTTC. Translated, it gives CASSLLPGSGEQYF.

The chain recombines TRBV3-1 (or the pseudogene TRBV3-2) with TRBJ2-3; D might be TRBD2 (6 bases). The CDR3 loop spans 14 amino acids. Germline V gene sequence: CDR1 LGHDT, CDR2 YNNKEL (reference sequence). V lost 3 bases to trimming and J lost 4 bases, with 11 bases between them. The CDR3: CASSHGGPADTQYF. The CDR3 region has the DNA TGTGCCAGCAGCCATGGAGGGCCCGCAGATACGCAGTATTTT.

V is TRBV5-5 and J is TRBJ2-7; D might be TRBD1 (6 bases). V was shortened by 4 bases and J by 2 bases, with 10 bases between the two germline ends. The CDR3 length is 13 residues. From germline, CDR1 is SGHKS and CDR2 YYEKEE (reference sequence). CDR3 nucleotides: TGTGCCAGCAGCCGTGAGGGGGCCTACGAGCAGTACTTC. Amino acid sequence: CASSREGAYEQYF.

The chain is built from TRBV5-1 and TRBJ1-6; 9 bases fit TRBD1. V lost 2 bases, J lost 10 bases, and 7 bases stayed unmatched. CDR3 length equals 15 residues. CDR1 is SGHRS, CDR2 YFSETQ, per germline. DNA for the CDR3: TGCGCCAGCAGCTTTGAAGGGACAGGGCACTCACCCCTCCACTTT. Encoded protein: CASSFEGTGHSPLHF.

This clone was recorded once. The J gene is TRBJ1-4, the V gene TRBV30; 7 nucleotides match TRBD1. Germline V gene sequence: CDR1 GTSNPN, CDR2 SVGIG (reference sequence). The CDR3 extends over 14 amino acids. Germline trimming cut 0 bases from V and 3 bases from J; bases unmatched to any gene: 1. The CDR3: CAWSVGGSNEKLFF. The CDR3 nucleotides are TGTGCCTGGAGTGTAGGGGGCTCTAATGAAAAACTGTTTTTT.

This sequence joins TRBV10-3 and TRBJ1-4, with 7 nucleotides matching TRBD1. Germline values: CDR1 ENHRY, CDR2 SYGVKD. This CDR3 has 13 residues. J was trimmed by 2 bases and V by 11 bases; bases with no gene match: 5. CDR3 in amino acids: CASGDSTNEKLFF. The CDR3 DNA follows: TGTGCCTCGGGGGACAGTACTAATGAAAAACTGTTTTTT.

V gene TRBV30 combines with J gene TRBJ1-3, with TRBD1 as a possible D gene (6 bases). The germline V and J ends were trimmed by 0 bases and 0 bases, with 12 bases remaining between them. The CDR3 totals 16 residues. Per the germline V gene, CDR1 is GTSNPN and CDR2 is SVGIG (reference sequence). The CDR3 loop reads CAWSVRAGDSGNTIYF. CDR3 nucleotide sequence: TGTGCCTGGAGTGTACGCGCAGGGGACTCTGGAAACACCATATATTTT.

This chain uses TRBV18 with TRBJ2-3; 10 bases match TRBD1. V gave up 2 bases and J gave up 4 bases; unmatched junction bases: 3. The CDR3 sequence is 15 residues long. The germline V gene has CDR1 KGHSH and CDR2 LQKENI. The CDR3 DNA is TGTGCCAGCTCACCAATCGGACAGGGGGCAGATACGCAGTATTTT. It yields the protein CASSPIGQGADTQYF.

V gene TRBV25-1 combines with J gene TRBJ2-4, with TRBD2 as a possible D gene (6 bases). Deletions cut 1 base from V and 1 base from J, with 11 bases between. Per the germline V gene, CDR1 is MGHDK and CDR2 is SYGVNS. The CDR3 is 16 amino acids. CDR3 coding DNA: TGTGCCAGCAGTGAATTGGAGGGAGCGGCCAAAAACATTCAGTACTTC. This gives the protein CASSELEGAAKNIQYF.

The chain uses TRBV6-4 and TRBJ2-3; D might be TRBD2 (7 bases). The CDR3 has 17 residues. In germline, CDR1 is MRHNA, CDR2 SNTAGT. Trimming took off 4 bases at V and 1 base at J, with 18 bases between the two ends. For the CDR3, the DNA is TGTGCCAGCAGTGTTTCGGGGGGCGGACGCGGCACAGATACGCAGTATTTT. Its protein product is CASSVSGGGRGTDTQYF.

The J gene is TRBJ2-3, the V gene TRBV7-6; D is perhaps TRBD2 (6 bases). V was clipped by 0 bases and J by 6 bases, with 13 bases between them. CDR1 and CDR2 (germline): SGHVS, FNYEAQ. There are 15 residues in the CDR3. The CDR3 protein is CASSLAWGVGDTQYF. CDR3 coding DNA: TGTGCCAGCAGCTTAGCGTGGGGGGTAGGGGATACGCAGTATTTT.

The V and J genes are TRBV18 and TRBJ2-1; 9 bases align to TRBD2. The CDR3 loop spans 15 amino acids. The germline V gene has CDR1 KGHSH and CDR2 LQKENI. J gave up 7 bases and V 0 bases, and 4 bases lay outside the gene matches. The CDR3 DNA is TGTGCCAGCTCACCACCGCGGGAGGGGTATAATGAGCAGTTCTTC. Its translation is CASSPPREGYNEQFF.

CDR3: CATSDSQGSNQPQHF. CDR3 sequence (DNA): TGTGCCACCAGTGATTCCCAGGGTAGCAATCAGCCCCAGCATTTT. The V and J genes are TRBV24-1 and TRBJ1-5, with TRBD1 as a possible D gene (5 bases). The CDR3 sequence is 15 residues long. Trimming removed 2 bases at V and 0 bases at J, with 7 bases between. Germline V gene sequence: CDR1 KGHDR, CDR2 SFDVKD.

This rearrangement joins TRBV9 to TRBJ1-2; 7 nucleotides agree with TRBD1. V was pared by 0 bases and J by 2 bases, with 7 bases of the junction left unmatched. Germline V gives CDR1 SGDLS, CDR2 YYNGEE. This CDR3 contains 16 residues. The CDR3 reads CASSVGRDSWNYGYTF. The CDR3 DNA sequence: TGTGCCAGCAGCGTAGGTCGGGACAGTTGGAACTATGGCTACACCTTC.

The V gene is TRBV4-3, the J gene TRBJ1-3, with a possible D match to TRBD1 (5 bases). The CDR3 is made up of 17 amino acids. Trimming left V 1 base short and J 0 bases short, with 13 bases between. Germline V gives CDR1 LGHNA, CDR2 YSLEER. CDR3 residues: CASSQVRVNFSGNTIYF. CDR3 DNA: TGCGCCAGCAGCCAAGTCAGGGTAAATTTCTCTGGAAACACCATATATTTT.

V usage is TRBV28 and J usage is TRBJ2-1, with D uncertain. Trimming took 8 bases from V and 1 from J, leaving 12 bases between them. This CDR3 is built from 14 residues. The germline gives CDR1 MDHEN, CDR2 SYDVKM. CDR3 coding DNA: TGTGCCAGCGGAGTGACGGTGTCCTACAATGAGCAGTTCTTC. This gives the protein CASGVTVSYNEQFF.

The chain combines TRBV2 with TRBJ2-7; D is unclear. V lost 1 base and J 3 bases, leaving 16 bases between the germline ends. The CDR3 covers 16 residues. From germline, CDR1 is SNHLY and CDR2 FYNNEI. The CDR3 protein is CASSEVRYRDFYEQYF. In nucleotides, the CDR3 is TGTGCCAGCAGTGAAGTTAGGTACAGAGATTTCTACGAGCAGTACTTC.

V usage is TRBV6-5 and J usage is TRBJ1-3, with D hard to call. The CDR3 has 15 amino acids. V lost 6 bases to trimming and J lost 2 bases, with 14 bases between them. The germline V gene has CDR1 MNHEY and CDR2 SVGAGI. This CDR3 reads CASSHAGVAGNTIYF. DNA for the CDR3: TGTGCCAGCAGCCATGCTGGGGTAGCTGGAAACACCATATATTTT.

The chain couples TRBV9 to TRBJ2-3; D unclear. Trimming removed 0 bases from V and 2 bases from J, with 10 bases in between. The V gene's germline CDR1 is SGDLS and CDR2 YYNGEE. The CDR3 consists of 15 residues. This CDR3 is CASSVEVRTTDTQYF. In nucleotides, the CDR3 is TGTGCCAGCAGCGTAGAAGTAAGAACCACAGATACGCAGTATTTT.

The gene calls are TRBV12-3 or TRBV12-4 and TRBJ1-1; D not resolved. V was trimmed by 6 bases and J by 1 base, leaving 6 bases between them. The CDR3 sequence is 12 residues long. The chain's CDR3 is CASRYRNTEAFF. The CDR3, as DNA: TGTGCCAGCAGATATAGGAACACTGAAGCTTTCTTT.